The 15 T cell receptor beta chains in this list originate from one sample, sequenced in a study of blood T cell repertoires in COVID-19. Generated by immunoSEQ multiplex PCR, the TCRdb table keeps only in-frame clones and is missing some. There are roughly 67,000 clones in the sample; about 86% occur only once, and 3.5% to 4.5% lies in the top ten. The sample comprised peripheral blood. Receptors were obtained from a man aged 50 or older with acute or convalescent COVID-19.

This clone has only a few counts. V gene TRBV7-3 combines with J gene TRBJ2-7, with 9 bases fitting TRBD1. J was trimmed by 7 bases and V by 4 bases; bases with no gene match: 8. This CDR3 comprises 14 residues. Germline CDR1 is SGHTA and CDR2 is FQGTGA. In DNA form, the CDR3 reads TGTGCCAGCAGCTCTGGACAGGGGCGGCGGGAGCAGTACTTC. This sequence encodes CASSSGQGRREQYF.

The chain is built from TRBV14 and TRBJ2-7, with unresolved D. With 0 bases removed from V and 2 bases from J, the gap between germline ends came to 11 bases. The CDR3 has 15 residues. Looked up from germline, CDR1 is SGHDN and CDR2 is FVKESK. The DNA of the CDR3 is TGTGCCAGCAGCCAAGATTGGGCAGTTACCTACGAGCAGTACTTC. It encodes CASSQDWAVTYEQYF.

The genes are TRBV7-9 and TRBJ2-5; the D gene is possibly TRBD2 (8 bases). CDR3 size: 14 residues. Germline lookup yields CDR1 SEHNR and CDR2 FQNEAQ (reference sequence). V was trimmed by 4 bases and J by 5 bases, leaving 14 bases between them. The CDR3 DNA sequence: TGTGCCAGCAGCTCATTAGCGGGACAGGAGACCCAGTACTTC. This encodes CASSSLAGQETQYF. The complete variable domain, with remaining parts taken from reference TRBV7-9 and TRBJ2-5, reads DTGVSQNPRHKITKRGQNVTFRCDPISEHNRLYWYRQTLGQGPEFLTYFQNEAQLEKSRLLSDRFSAERPKGSFSTLEIQRTEQGDSAMYLCASSSLAGQETQYFGPGTRLLVL.

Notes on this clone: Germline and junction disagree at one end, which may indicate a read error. The DNA of the CDR3 is TGTGCTAGCAGCCGGACAGACGTCACTAATGAAAAACTGTTTTTT. This encodes CASSRTDVTNEKLFF. The chain employs TRBV7-7 and TRBJ1-4, with D perhaps matching TRBD1 (6 bases). Germline lookup yields CDR1 SSHAT and CDR2 FNYEAQ (reference sequence). The CDR3 has 15 residues. Looking up the rest from reference TRBV7-7 and TRBJ1-4 gives the full variable domain: GAGVSQSPRYKVTKRGQDVTLRCDPISSHATLYWYQQALGQGPEFLTYFNYEAQPDKSGLPSDRFSAERPEGSISTLTIQRTEQRDSAMYRCASSRTDVTNEKLFFGSGTQLSVL.

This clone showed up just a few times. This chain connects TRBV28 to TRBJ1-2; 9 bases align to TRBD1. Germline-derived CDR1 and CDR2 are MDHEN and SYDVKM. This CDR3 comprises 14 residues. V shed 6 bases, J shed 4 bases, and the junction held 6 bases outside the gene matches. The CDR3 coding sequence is TGTGCCAGCAGGGATGACAGGGGGAGCTATGGCTACACCTTC. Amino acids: CASRDDRGSYGYTF.

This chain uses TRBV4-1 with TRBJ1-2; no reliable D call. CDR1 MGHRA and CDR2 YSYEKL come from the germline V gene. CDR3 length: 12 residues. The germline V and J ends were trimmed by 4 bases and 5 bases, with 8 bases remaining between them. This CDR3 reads CASSPEGYGYTF. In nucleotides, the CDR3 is TGCGCCAGCAGCCCTGAGGGTTATGGCTACACCTTC.

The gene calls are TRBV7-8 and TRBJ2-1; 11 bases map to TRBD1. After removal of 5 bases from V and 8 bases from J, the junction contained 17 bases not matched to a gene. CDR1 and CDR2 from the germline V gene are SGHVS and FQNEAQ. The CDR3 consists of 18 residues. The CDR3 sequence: CASSPSIPGQGVQDEQFF. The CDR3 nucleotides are TGTGCCAGCAGCCCGAGCATTCCGGGACAGGGGGTTCAGGATGAGCAGTTCTTC.

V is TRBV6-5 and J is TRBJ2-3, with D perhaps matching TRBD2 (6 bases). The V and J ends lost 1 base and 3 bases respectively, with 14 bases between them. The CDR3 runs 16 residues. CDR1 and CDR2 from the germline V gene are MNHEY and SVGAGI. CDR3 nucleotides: TGTGCCAGCAGTTACTTGGGGGGAAAAGGAACAGATACGCAGTATTTT. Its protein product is CASSYLGGKGTDTQYF.

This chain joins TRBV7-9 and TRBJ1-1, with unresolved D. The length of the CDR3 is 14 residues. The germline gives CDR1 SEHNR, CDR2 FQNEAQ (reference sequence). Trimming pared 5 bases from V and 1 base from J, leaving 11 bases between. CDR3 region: CASSPRRQNTEAFF. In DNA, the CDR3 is TGTGCCAGCAGCCCCAGGCGCCAGAACACTGAAGCTTTCTTT.

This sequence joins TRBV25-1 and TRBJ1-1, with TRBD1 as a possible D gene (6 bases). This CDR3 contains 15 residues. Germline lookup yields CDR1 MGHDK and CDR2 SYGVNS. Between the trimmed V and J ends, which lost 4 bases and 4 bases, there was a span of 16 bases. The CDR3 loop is CASSGDQGFGTEAFF. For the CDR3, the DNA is TGTGCCAGCAGTGGCGACCAGGGGTTCGGCACTGAAGCTTTCTTT.

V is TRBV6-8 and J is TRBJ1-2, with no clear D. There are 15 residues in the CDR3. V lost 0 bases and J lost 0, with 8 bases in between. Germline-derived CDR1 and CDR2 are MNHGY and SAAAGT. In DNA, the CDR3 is TGTGCCAGCAGTTACTCGGCACCCACTAACTATGGCTACACCTTC. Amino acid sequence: CASSYSAPTNYGYTF.

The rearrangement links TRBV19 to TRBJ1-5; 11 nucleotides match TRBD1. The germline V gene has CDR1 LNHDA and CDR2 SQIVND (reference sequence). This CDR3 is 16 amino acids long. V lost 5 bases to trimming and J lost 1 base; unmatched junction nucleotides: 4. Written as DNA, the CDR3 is TGTGCCAGTAGTTTTGGACAGGGGGCGAGCAATCAGCCCCAGCATTTT. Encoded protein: CASSFGQGASNQPQHF.

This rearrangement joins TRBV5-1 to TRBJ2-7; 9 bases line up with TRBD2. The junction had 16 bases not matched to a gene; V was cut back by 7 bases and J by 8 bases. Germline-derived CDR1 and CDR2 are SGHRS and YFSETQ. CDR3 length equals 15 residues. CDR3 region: CASAPPGLAQYKQYF. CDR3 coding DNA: TGCGCCAGCGCTCCTCCGGGACTAGCACAGTATAAGCAGTACTTC.

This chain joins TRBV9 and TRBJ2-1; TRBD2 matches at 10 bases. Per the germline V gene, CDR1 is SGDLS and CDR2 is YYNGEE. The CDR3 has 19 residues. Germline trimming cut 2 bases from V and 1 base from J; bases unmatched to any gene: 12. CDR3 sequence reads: CASSVRDPSSGSSYNEQFF. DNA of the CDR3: TGTGCCAGCAGCGTCCGGGACCCCTCTAGCGGGAGTTCCTACAATGAGCAGTTCTTC.

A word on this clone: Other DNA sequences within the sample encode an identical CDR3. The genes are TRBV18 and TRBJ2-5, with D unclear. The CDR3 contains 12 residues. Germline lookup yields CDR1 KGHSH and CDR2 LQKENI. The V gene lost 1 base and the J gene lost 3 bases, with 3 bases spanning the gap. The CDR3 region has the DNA TGTGCCAGCTCACCACGCGAAGAGACCCAGTACTTC. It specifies CASSPREETQYF.